This T cell receptor beta chain was captured in a study of cytomegalovirus exposure and HLA in healthy donors. General study points: HLA alleles showed associations with some 17,000 TCR beta sequences in a later analysis, at a 0.05 false discovery rate.

In regard to this clone: Its specificity is unknown.

Both 60 Vbeta primers and 13 Jbeta primers went into the PCR. TCRdb's table, derived via immunoSEQ multiplex PCR, lists solely in-frame clones and lacks some. The table records 220,000 or so clones, 60% to 80% of them present only once. Per the germline V gene, CDR1 is SGHTA and CDR2 is FQGTGA. V shed 5 bases, J shed 7 bases, and the junction held 8 bases outside the gene matches. CDR3 length equals 15 residues. This clonotype was obtained from a male donor in good health and CMV-seronegative. The sequencing sample was made of PBMCs. The J gene is TRBJ2-2, the V gene TRBV7-3; 9 bases are a match to TRBD2. CDR3 in DNA: TGTGCCAGCAGCCCTCTGACTAGCGGAGGCGGGGAGCTGTTTTTT. Its translation is CASSPLTSGGGELFF.